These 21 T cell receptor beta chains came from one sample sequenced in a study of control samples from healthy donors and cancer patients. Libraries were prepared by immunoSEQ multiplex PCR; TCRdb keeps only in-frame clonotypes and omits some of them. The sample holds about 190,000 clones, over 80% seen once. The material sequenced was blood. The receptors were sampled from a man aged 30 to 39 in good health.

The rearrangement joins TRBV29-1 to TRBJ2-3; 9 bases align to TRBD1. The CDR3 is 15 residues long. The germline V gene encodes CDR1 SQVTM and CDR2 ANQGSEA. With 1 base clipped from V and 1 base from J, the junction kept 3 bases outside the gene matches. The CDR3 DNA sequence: TGCAGCGTTGAAGGGACAGGGGTGGGCACAGATACGCAGTATTTT. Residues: CSVEGTGVGTDTQYF.

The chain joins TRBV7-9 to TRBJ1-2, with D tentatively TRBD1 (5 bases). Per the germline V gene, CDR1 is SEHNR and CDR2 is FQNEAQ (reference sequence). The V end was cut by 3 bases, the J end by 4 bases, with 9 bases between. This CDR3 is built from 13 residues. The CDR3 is CASSLGPSYGYTF. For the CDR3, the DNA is TGTGCCAGCAGCTTGGGACCGTCCTATGGCTACACCTTC.

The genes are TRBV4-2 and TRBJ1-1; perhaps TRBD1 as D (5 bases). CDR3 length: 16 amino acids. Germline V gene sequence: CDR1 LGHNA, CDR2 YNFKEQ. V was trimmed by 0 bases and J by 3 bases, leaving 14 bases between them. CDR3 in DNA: TGTGCCAGCAGCCAAGAACTTCAGGGTTTGTACACTGAAGCTTTCTTT. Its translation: CASSQELQGLYTEAFF.

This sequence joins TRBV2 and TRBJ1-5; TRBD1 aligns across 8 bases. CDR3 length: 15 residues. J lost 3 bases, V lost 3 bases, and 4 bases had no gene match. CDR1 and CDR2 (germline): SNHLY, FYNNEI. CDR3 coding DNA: TGTGCCAGCAGTGAGTCGGGACAGGTCAATCAGCCCCAGCATTTT. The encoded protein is CASSESGQVNQPQHF.

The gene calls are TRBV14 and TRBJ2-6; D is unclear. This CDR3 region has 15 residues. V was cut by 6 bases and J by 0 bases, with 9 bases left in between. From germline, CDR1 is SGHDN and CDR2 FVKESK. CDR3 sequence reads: CASSVISSGANVLTF. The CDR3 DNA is TGTGCCAGCAGTGTGATCAGCTCTGGGGCCAACGTCCTGACTTTC.

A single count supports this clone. Here the CDR3 reads CATSDLSNRAFACFYGYTF. The CDR3 DNA sequence: TGTGCCACCAGTGATTTAAGCAACCGAGCATTCGCCTGTTTTTATGGCTACACCTTC. V usage is TRBV24-1 and J usage is TRBJ1-2; D remains ambiguous. The CDR3 is 19 amino acids. V lost 1 base and J lost 5, with 25 bases in between. Looked up from germline, CDR1 is KGHDR and CDR2 is SFDVKD.

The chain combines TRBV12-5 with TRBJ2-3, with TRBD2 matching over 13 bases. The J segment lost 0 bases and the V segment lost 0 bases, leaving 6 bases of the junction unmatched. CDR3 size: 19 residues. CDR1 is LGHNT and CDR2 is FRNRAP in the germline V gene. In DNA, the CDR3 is TGTGCTAGTGGTTTGGTATCCCGGACTAGCGGGGGTAGCACAGATACGCAGTATTTT. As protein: CASGLVSRTSGGSTDTQYF. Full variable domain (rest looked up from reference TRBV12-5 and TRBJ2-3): DARVTQTPRHKVTEMGQEVTMRCQPILGHNTVFWYRQTMMQGLELLAYFRNRAPLDDSGMPKDRFSAEMPDATLATLKIQPSEPRDSAVYFCASGLVSRTSGGSTDTQYFGPGTRLTVL.

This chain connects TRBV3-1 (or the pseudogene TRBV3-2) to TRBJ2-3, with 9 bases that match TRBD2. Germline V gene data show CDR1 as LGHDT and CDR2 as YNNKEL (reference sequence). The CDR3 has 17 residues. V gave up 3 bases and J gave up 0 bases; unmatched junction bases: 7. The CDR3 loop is CASSHGRLAGSTDTQYF. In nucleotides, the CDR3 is TGTGCCAGCAGCCATGGCCGGCTAGCGGGGAGCACAGATACGCAGTATTTT.

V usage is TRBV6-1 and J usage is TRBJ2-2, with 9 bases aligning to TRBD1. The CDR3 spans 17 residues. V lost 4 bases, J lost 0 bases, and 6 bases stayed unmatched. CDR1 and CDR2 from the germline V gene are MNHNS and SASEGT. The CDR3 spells CASSVTTGGANTGELFF. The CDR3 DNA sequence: TGTGCCAGCAGTGTAACAACAGGGGGCGCGAACACCGGGGAGCTGTTTTTT.

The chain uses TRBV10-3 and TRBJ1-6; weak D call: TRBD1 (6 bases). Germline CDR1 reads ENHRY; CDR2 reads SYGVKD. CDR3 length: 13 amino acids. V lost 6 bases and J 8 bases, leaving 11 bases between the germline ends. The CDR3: CAIRGDIDSPLHF. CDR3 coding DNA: TGTGCCATCAGGGGGGACATTGATTCACCCCTCCACTTT.

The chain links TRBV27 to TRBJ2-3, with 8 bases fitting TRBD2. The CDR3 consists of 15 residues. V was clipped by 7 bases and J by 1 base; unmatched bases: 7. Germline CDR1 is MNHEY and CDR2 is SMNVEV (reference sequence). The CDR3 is CASILRGGGTDTQYF. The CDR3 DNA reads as TGTGCCAGCATCCTACGGGGGGGCGGCACAGATACGCAGTATTTT.

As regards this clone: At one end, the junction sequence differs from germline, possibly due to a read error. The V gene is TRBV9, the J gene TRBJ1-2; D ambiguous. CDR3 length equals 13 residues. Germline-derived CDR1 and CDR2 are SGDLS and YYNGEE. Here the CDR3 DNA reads TGTGCCAGCAGCGTAGAACAGAACTATGGCCACACCTTC. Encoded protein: CASSVEQNYGHTF.

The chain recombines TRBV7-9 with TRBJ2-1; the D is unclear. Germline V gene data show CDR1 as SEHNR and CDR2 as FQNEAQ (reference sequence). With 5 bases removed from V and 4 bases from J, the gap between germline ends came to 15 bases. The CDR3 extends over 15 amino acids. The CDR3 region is CASSPQGNPYNEQFF. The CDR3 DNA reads TGTGCCAGCAGCCCCCAAGGGAACCCATACAATGAGCAGTTCTTC.

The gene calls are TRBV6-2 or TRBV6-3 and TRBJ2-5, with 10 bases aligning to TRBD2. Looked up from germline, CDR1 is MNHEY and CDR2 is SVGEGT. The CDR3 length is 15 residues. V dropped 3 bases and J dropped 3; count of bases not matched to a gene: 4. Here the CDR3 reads CASSYILAGEETQYF. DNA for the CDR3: TGTGCCAGCAGTTATATTCTAGCGGGGGAAGAGACCCAGTACTTC.

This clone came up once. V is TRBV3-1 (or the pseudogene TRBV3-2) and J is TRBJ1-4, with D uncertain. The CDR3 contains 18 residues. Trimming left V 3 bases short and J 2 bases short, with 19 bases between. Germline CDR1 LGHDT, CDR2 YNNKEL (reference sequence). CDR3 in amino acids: CASSQTGRRRPTNEKLFF. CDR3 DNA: TGTGCCAGCAGCCAGACCGGGCGTCGGAGGCCTACTAATGAAAAACTGTTTTTT.

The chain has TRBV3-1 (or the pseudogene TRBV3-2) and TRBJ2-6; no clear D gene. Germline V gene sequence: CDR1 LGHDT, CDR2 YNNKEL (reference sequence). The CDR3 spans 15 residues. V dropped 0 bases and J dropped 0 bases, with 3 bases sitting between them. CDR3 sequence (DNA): TGTGCCAGCAGCCAAGAGAGCTCTGGGGCCAACGTCCTGACTTTC. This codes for CASSQESSGANVLTF.

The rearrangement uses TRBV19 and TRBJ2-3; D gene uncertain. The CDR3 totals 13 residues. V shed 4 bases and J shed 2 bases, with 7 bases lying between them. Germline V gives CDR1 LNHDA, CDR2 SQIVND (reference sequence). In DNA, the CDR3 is TGTGCCAGTAGTAACGTCGACACAGATACGCAGTATTTT. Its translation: CASSNVDTDTQYF.

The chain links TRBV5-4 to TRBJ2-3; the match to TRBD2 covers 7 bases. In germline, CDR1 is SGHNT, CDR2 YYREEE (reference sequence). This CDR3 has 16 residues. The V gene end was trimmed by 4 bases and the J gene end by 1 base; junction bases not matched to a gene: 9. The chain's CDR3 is CASSPQLALGTDTQYF. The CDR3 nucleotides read TGTGCCAGCAGCCCCCAACTAGCGCTCGGCACAGATACGCAGTATTTT. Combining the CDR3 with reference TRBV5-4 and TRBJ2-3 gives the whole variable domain ETGVTQSPTHLIKTRGQQVTLRCSSQSGHNTVSWYQQALGQGPQFIFQYYREEENGRGNFPPRFSGLQFPNYSSELNVNALELDDSALYLCASSPQLALGTDTQYFGPGTRLTVL.

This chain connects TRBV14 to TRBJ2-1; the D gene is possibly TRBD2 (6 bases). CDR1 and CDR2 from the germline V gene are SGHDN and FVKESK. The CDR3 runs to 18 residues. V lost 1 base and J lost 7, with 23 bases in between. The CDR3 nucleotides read TGTGCCAGCAGCCAAGGTTCCGTCGGCCCTGCGGGGAGGAATGAGCAGTTCTTC. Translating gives CASSQGSVGPAGRNEQFF.

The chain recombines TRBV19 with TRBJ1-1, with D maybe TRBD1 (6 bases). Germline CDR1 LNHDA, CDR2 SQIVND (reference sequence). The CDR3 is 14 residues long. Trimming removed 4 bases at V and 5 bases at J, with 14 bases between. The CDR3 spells CASSTFQGGTEAFF. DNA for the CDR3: TGTGCCAGTAGTACGTTCCAAGGGGGGACTGAAGCTTTCTTT.

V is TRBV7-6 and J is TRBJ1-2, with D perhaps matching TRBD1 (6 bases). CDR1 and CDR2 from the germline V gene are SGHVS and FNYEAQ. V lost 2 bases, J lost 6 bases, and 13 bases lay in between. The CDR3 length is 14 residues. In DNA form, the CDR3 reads TGTGCCAGCAGCTTATCGGGGGGCGCAGATGGCTACACCTTC. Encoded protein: CASSLSGGADGYTF.